A single sample gave rise to the 8 T cell receptor beta chains below, sequenced in a study of identical twins. MiXCR, run by TCRdb on the 5' RACE reads, gives a single entry per CDR3 protein. The data hold about 660,000 distinct CDR3 sequences, with roughly 8% observed a single time. This same sample was also taken into another study, of yellow fever vaccine responses in identical twins.

Sequencing was carried out using PBMCs. The receptors originated from a woman between 18 and 29 years old in good health.

The V gene is TRBV3-1, the J gene TRBJ2-1; 9 nucleotides agree with TRBD2. The CDR3 is made up of 16 amino acids. V lost 2 bases and J lost 4; bases outside the gene matches: 6. The germline gives CDR1 LGHDT, CDR2 YNNKEL (reference sequence). In DNA form, the CDR3 reads TGTGCCAGCAGCCAAAGTAGACTAGCGGATTACAATGAGCAGTTCTTC. Translation: CASSQSRLADYNEQFF.

This chain links TRBV21-1 with TRBJ2-1; whether TRBD2, the table's D call, matches the DNA was not checked. TRBV21-1 is annotated as a pseudogene. CDR3 size: 17 residues. CDR3 in DNA: TGTGCCAGCCGATTCGGCGGGAGGAATCCCCAGTACAATGAGCAGTTCTTC. It encodes CASRFGGRNPQYNEQFF.

This clonotype was observed a handful of times. The V gene is TRBV7-9, the J gene TRBJ2-3; no reliable D call. Germline loops: CDR1 SEHNR, CDR2 FQNEAQ (reference sequence). V lost 1 base to trimming and J lost 1 base, with 9 bases between them. This CDR3 region has 15 residues. In DNA, the CDR3 is TGTGCCAGCAGCTTAGGAGTGACGGGCACAGATACGCAGTATTTT. Amino acids: CASSLGVTGTDTQYF.

Only a few counts were recorded for this clonotype. V usage is TRBV14 and J usage is TRBJ2-7; 11 bases align to TRBD1. The J segment lost 4 bases and the V segment lost 4 bases, leaving 6 bases of the junction unmatched. The length of the CDR3 is 15 residues. The germline V gene has CDR1 SGHDN and CDR2 FVKESK. CDR3 region: CASSRGQGVGYEQYF. The CDR3 DNA reads as TGTGCCAGCAGCCGGGGACAGGGGGTCGGTTACGAGCAGTACTTC.

The sample holds many counts of this clonotype. This chain connects TRBV3-1 to TRBJ1-1; D ambiguous. The V end was cut by 0 bases, the J end by 3 bases, with 8 bases between. Germline V gene lookup returns CDR1 LGHDT and CDR2 YNNKEL (reference sequence). The CDR3 has 14 residues. In DNA, the CDR3 is TGTGCCAGCAGCCAAGAACTCTGGGACACTGAAGCTTTCTTT. It codes for CASSQELWDTEAFF.

This clonotype was counted at least ten times. The CDR3: CSTGTGVDEQFF. In nucleotides, the CDR3 is TGCAGCACCGGGACAGGGGTCGATGAGCAGTTCTTC. The chain recombines TRBV20-1 with TRBJ2-1; 10 nucleotides align to TRBD1. Per germline, CDR1 DFQATT and CDR2 SNEGSKA (reference sequence). The CDR3 sequence is 12 residues long.

The chain combines TRBV6-1 with TRBJ2-3, with 9 nucleotides matching TRBD2. The CDR3 length is 17 residues. Germline-derived CDR1 and CDR2 are MNHNS and SASEGT. The junction had 11 bases not matched to a gene; V was cut back by 6 bases and J by 1 base. CDR3 nucleotides: TGTGCCAGCAGGAAGGCTAGCGGGGTTTCTGGCACAGATACGCAGTATTTT. Amino acid sequence: CASRKASGVSGTDTQYF.

The genes are TRBV5-1 and TRBJ2-2; D tentatively reads TRBD1 or TRBD2 (5 bases each). Germline lookup yields CDR1 SGHRS and CDR2 YFSETQ. V was shortened by 2 bases and J by 5 bases, with 13 bases between the two germline ends. This CDR3 comprises 15 residues. CDR3 loop: CASSFLQGVTGELFF. The CDR3 DNA sequence: TGCGCCAGCAGCTTCCTCCAGGGAGTAACCGGGGAGCTGTTTTTT. The entire variable domain, with the rest obtained from reference TRBV5-1 and TRBJ2-2, is as follows: KAGVTQTPRYLIKTRGQQVTLSCSPISGHRSVSWYQQTPGQGLQFLFEYFSETQRNKGNFPGRFSGRQFSNSRSEMNVSTLELGDSALYLCASSFLQGVTGELFFGEGSRLTVL.